The 27 T cell receptor beta chains presented below share a single source sample, sequenced in a study of identical twins listed by TCRdb under 2016. The receptor library was made with 5' RACE. The sequencer listed for this sample is Illumina HiSeq 2000. In-frame beta chains were kept once TCRdb had trimmed the public reads at Q25 with fastp and called clones with MiXCR. Each record represents a unique CDR3 protein, reported with the most common genes and DNA among its rows. Counted in this sample were fewer than 250,000 distinct CDR3 sequences; approximately 7.8% of them appeared once. Of the sample, around 5% falls within the top ten clones. The same sample was also used in a study of yellow fever vaccine responses in identical twins.

Sequenced input: CD8+ T cells sorted from blood. The receptors shown here come from a woman aged 18-35 years in good health.

This clonotype was counted only a few times. V gene TRBV9 combines with J gene TRBJ2-2; no clear D gene. Trimming left V 3 bases short and J 6 bases short, with 6 bases between. The CDR3 totals 12 residues. The germline gives CDR1 SGDLS, CDR2 YYNGEE. The CDR3 coding sequence is TGTGCCAGCAGCGGCGCCTCCGGGGAGCTGTTTTTT. Translating gives CASSGASGELFF.

This chain uses TRBV24-1 with TRBJ2-7; 8 nucleotides agree with TRBD2. V lost 4 bases and J lost 2; bases outside the gene matches: 9. This CDR3 contains 16 residues. Looked up from germline, CDR1 is KGHDR and CDR2 is SFDVKD. The CDR3 nucleotides read TGTGCCACCAGTGACCGAGGGGCTAGCGGGCCCTACGAGCAGTACTTC. This encodes CATSDRGASGPYEQYF.

J is TRBJ2-3 and V is TRBV24-1; D not certain. CDR3 length equals 11 residues. Germline V CDR1 and CDR2: KGHDR, SFDVKD. V lost 5 bases and J 5 bases, leaving 4 bases between the germline ends. In DNA form, the CDR3 reads TGTGCCACCAGTGGCGGAGATACGCAGTATTTT. Amino acids: CATSGGDTQYF.

In its sample, this clonotype was seen many times. The rearrangement links TRBV29-1 to TRBJ1-2; 8 positions agree with TRBD1. The CDR3 sequence is 13 residues long. CDR1 and CDR2 from the germline V gene are SQVTM and ANQGSEA. V shed 7 bases, J shed 3 bases, and the junction held 7 bases outside the gene matches. DNA of the CDR3: TGCAGCGCGAGGTCAGGGGGCGACTATGGCTACACCTTC. It yields the protein CSARSGGDYGYTF.

This clonotype was detected only a few times. This chain links TRBV7-8 with TRBJ2-2; D is possibly TRBD2 (6 bases). This CDR3 comprises 14 residues. The V gene lost 0 bases and the J gene lost 6 bases, with 8 bases spanning the gap. The germline CDR1 and CDR2 sequences are SGHVS and FQNEAQ. The CDR3 DNA follows: TGTGCCAGCAGCTTAGCGCGGGAACCCGGGGAGCTGTTTTTT. This gives the protein CASSLAREPGELFF.

This clonotype was detected only a few times. The chain links TRBV15 to TRBJ2-7; tentatively, D is TRBD2 (5 bases). The germline gives CDR1 LNHNV, CDR2 YYDKDF (reference sequence). Trimming shortened V by 4 bases and J by 2 bases, and 12 bases separated the two germline ends. The CDR3 contains 14 residues. The DNA for the CDR3 is TGTGCCACCAGCAATCAGACTACTCCCTACGAGCAGTACTTC. The encoded protein is CATSNQTTPYEQYF.

This clonotype was counted many times. The rearrangement uses TRBV4-2 and TRBJ1-2; 10 bases are shared with TRBD1. CDR1 is LGHNA, CDR2 YNFKEQ, per germline. There are 16 residues in the CDR3. J lost 5 bases, V lost 4 bases, and 10 bases had no gene match. DNA of the CDR3: TGTGCCAGCAGCCCGACGGGGACAGGGGTTTGGTATGGCTACACCTTC. It yields the protein CASSPTGTGVWYGYTF.

This chain connects TRBV20-1 to TRBJ2-7; D is unclear. V lost 0 bases, J lost 0 bases, and 15 bases lay in between. Germline-derived CDR1 and CDR2 are DFQATT and SNEGSKA (reference sequence). The CDR3 spans 16 residues. This CDR3 is CSARDPRADRSYEQYF. DNA for the CDR3: TGCAGTGCTAGAGACCCCCGGGCAGACCGCTCCTACGAGCAGTACTTC.

This clonotype appeared a few times. This chain uses TRBV29-1 with TRBJ2-1; a weak D match, TRBD1 (6 bases). The germline V gene encodes CDR1 SQVTM and CDR2 ANQGSEA. V was clipped by 4 bases and J by 3 bases, with 10 bases between them. The CDR3 extends over 13 amino acids. The CDR3 reads CSVVWDNYNEQFF. CDR3 sequence (DNA): TGCAGCGTTGTTTGGGACAACTACAATGAGCAGTTCTTC.

V is TRBV13 and J is TRBJ2-1; maybe TRBD1 (5 bases). Trimming shortened V by 3 bases and J by 8 bases, and 8 bases separated the two germline ends. The CDR3 is 12 amino acids. Germline CDR1 and CDR2: PRHDT and FYEKMQ (reference sequence). The CDR3 DNA sequence: TGTGCCAGCAGCTTCAGGGTGGATGAGCAGTTCTTC. Translating gives CASSFRVDEQFF.

The table lists this clonotype with many counts. The chain combines TRBV10-3 with TRBJ2-1, with 8 bases matching TRBD1. The CDR3 consists of 15 residues. Germline trimming cut 3 bases from V and 3 bases from J; bases unmatched to any gene: 4. CDR1 and CDR2 (germline): ENHRY, SYGVKD. The CDR3 spells CAISDGGQDYNEQFF. Here the CDR3 DNA reads TGTGCCATCAGTGACGGGGGACAGGACTACAATGAGCAGTTCTTC.

The table lists this clonotype with many counts. The V and J genes are TRBV9 and TRBJ1-2, with D tentatively TRBD1 (6 bases). CDR3 size: 13 residues. V lost 3 bases and J lost 7, with 13 bases in between. CDR1 is SGDLS, CDR2 YYNGEE, per germline. The CDR3 sequence is CASSDTGNIGYTF. The CDR3 DNA reads TGTGCCAGCAGCGACACAGGGAATATTGGCTACACCTTC. Supplemented by reference TRBV9 and TRBJ1-2, the full variable domain reads DSGVTQTPKHLITATGQRVTLRCSPRSGDLSVYWYQQSLDQGLQFLIQYYNGEERAKGNILERFSAQQFPDLHSELNLSSLELGDSALYFCASSDTGNIGYTFGSGTRLTVV.

This clonotype was counted at least ten times. This chain joins TRBV12-3 or TRBV12-4 and TRBJ2-4; D is unresolved. The CDR3 is made up of 13 amino acids. Trimming pared 3 bases from V and 7 bases from J, leaving 10 bases between. In DNA, the CDR3 is TGTGCCAGCAGTTTCGGCCCCGCGAACATTCAGTACTTC. This translates into CASSFGPANIQYF.

In this sample, this clonotype turned up many times. The chain is built from TRBV20-1 and TRBJ2-1; 10 nucleotides match TRBD2. Germline V gives CDR1 DFQATT, CDR2 SNEGSKA (reference sequence). There are 15 residues in the CDR3. V trimming: 1 base; J trimming: 7 bases; junction bases outside the gene matches: 7. CDR3 bases: TGCAGTGCTAGAGGCCTAGCGGGAGTAGGAAATGAGCAGTTCTTC. This codes for CSARGLAGVGNEQFF.

The chain joins TRBV20-1 to TRBJ2-1, with 8 bases that match TRBD2. The germline CDR1 and CDR2 sequences are DFQATT and SNEGSKA (reference sequence). V gave up 3 bases and J gave up 6 bases; unmatched junction bases: 4. CDR3 length: 13 residues. DNA of the CDR3: TGCAGTGCTAGCGGGGGGGCCGGCAATGAGCAGTTCTTC. Its protein product is CSASGGAGNEQFF.

The CDR3 nucleotides read TGCGCCAGCAGCCAAGGTATAATTGAAACTAGCGGGAGGAATGAGCAGTTCTTC. As protein: CASSQGIIETSGRNEQFF. The rearrangement uses TRBV4-1 and TRBJ2-1, with 12 nucleotides matching TRBD2. This CDR3 is 18 amino acids long. Germline trimming cut 1 base from V and 7 bases from J; bases unmatched to any gene: 11. From germline, CDR1 is MGHRA and CDR2 YSYEKL.

This clonotype was seen more than once but under ten times. This sequence joins TRBV7-9 and TRBJ2-1, with 9 bases aligning to TRBD1. The CDR3 spans 15 residues. J was trimmed by 5 bases and V by 5 bases; bases with no gene match: 7. Germline CDR1 is SEHNR and CDR2 is FQNEAQ (reference sequence). DNA for the CDR3: TGTGCCAGCAGCGCCGACAGGGGGAGGAACAATGAGCAGTTCTTC. It is translated as CASSADRGRNNEQFF.

The table lists this clonotype with many counts. The rearrangement uses TRBV12-3 or TRBV12-4 and TRBJ1-2, with no clear D. The CDR3 is 13 amino acids. Trimming left V 0 bases short and J 4 bases short, with 6 bases between. DNA for the CDR3: TGTGCCAGCAGTTTAGCGGCAGTCTATGGCTACACCTTC. It codes for CASSLAAVYGYTF.

This clonotype occurred many times. This chain uses TRBV20-1 with TRBJ1-6; TRBD1 aligns across 8 bases. Germline V gene data show CDR1 as DFQATT and CDR2 as SNEGSKA (reference sequence). V lost 0 bases, J lost 5 bases, and 12 bases stayed unmatched. The length of the CDR3 is 18 residues. The CDR3 spells CSARDPPDRADHNSPLHF. DNA of the CDR3: TGCAGTGCTAGAGATCCCCCGGACAGGGCCGACCATAATTCACCCCTCCACTTT.

This clonotype was recorded many times. This chain links TRBV12-3 or TRBV12-4 with TRBJ2-1; D ambiguous. The CDR3 runs to 14 residues. V was cut by 5 bases and J by 2 bases, with 10 bases left in between. The chain's CDR3 is CASSPRTPYNEQFF. The CDR3 DNA follows: TGTGCCAGCAGTCCACGAACTCCCTACAATGAGCAGTTCTTC.

This clonotype showed up just a few times. The rearrangement joins TRBV7-6 to TRBJ2-1, with unresolved D. This CDR3 is 14 amino acids long. Trimming left V 0 bases short and J 10 bases short, with 13 bases between. Germline V CDR1 and CDR2: SGHVS, FNYEAQ. DNA of the CDR3: TGTGCCAGCAGCTTAGCGTGGAGCGCGTCGGAGCAGTTCTTC. Amino acid sequence: CASSLAWSASEQFF.

V and J are TRBV28 and TRBJ2-1; TRBD2 matches 7 bases. The V gene end was trimmed by 8 bases and the J gene end by 4 bases; junction bases not matched to a gene: 5. This CDR3 is built from 13 residues. Germline assignment: CDR1 MDHEN and CDR2 SYDVKM. CDR3 in DNA: TGTGCCAGCCTCGGACTAGATTACAATGAGCAGTTCTTC. Protein product: CASLGLDYNEQFF.

This clonotype was detected only a few times. The rearrangement joins TRBV7-2 to TRBJ2-1, with 11 bases matching TRBD2. This CDR3 comprises 17 residues. V lost 5 bases, J lost 0 bases, and 6 bases stayed unmatched. The germline V gene encodes CDR1 SGHTA and CDR2 FQGNSA. DNA of the CDR3: TGTGCCAGCAGCGGTTTAGCGGGGGGGAGCTCCTACAATGAGCAGTTCTTC. Amino acids: CASSGLAGGSSYNEQFF.

At least ten counts were recorded for this clonotype. The chain is built from TRBV6-5 and TRBJ2-1; 7 bases are a match to TRBD1. The germline V gene encodes CDR1 MNHEY and CDR2 SVGAGI. The V gene end was trimmed by 6 bases and the J gene end by 8 bases; junction bases not matched to a gene: 4. The CDR3 has 12 residues. The CDR3 reads CASSYTGDEQFF. CDR3 nucleotide sequence: TGTGCCAGCAGCTATACAGGGGATGAGCAGTTCTTC.

The chain has TRBV21-1 and TRBJ1-4; TRBD1 is the table's D call and was not checked against the DNA. TRBV21-1 is reported as a pseudogene. CDR3 length equals 20 residues. The CDR3 protein is CASSKAFRDRDPTTNEKLFF. In DNA form, the CDR3 reads TGTGCCAGCAGCAAAGCCTTCCGGGACAGGGACCCGACAACTAATGAAAAACTGTTTTTT.

This clonotype was observed many times. The chain couples TRBV20-1 to TRBJ2-3; D is tentatively TRBD1 or TRBD2 (5 bases each). Trimming took off 6 bases at V and 3 bases at J, with 22 bases between the two ends. Germline CDR1 is DFQATT and CDR2 is SNEGSKA (reference sequence). The CDR3 is 16 residues long. CDR3 region: CSATKGVGVKTDTQYF. The CDR3 DNA sequence: TGCAGTGCAACCAAAGGGGTCGGGGTTAAAACAGATACGCAGTATTTT.

This clonotype occurred a few times. V and J are TRBV7-9 and TRBJ2-7; tentative D call: TRBD1 (6 bases). Germline assignment: CDR1 SEHNR and CDR2 FQNEAQ (reference sequence). This CDR3 is built from 15 residues. V was cut by 5 bases and J by 2 bases, with 16 bases left in between. CDR3 amino acids: CASSNRESSPYEQYV. CDR3 in DNA: TGTGCCAGCAGCAACAGGGAATCTAGCCCCTACGAGCAGTACGTC.